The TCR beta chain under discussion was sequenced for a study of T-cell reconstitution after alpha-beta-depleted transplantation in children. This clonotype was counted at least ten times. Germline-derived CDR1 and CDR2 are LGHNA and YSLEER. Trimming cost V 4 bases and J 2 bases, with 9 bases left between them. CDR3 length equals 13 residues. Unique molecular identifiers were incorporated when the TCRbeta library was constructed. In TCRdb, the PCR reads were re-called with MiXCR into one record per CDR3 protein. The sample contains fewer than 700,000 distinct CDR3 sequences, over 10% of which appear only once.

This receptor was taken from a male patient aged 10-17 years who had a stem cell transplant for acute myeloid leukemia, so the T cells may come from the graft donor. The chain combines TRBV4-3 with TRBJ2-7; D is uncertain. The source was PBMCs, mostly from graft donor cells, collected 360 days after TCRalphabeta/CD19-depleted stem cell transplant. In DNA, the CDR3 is TGCGCCAGCAGCCCCCGGATGGCCTACGAGCAGTACTTC. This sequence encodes CASSPRMAYEQYF.